This TCR beta chain was sequenced for a study of control samples from healthy donors and cancer patients. In its sample, this clone was seen once. Using immunoSEQ multiplex PCR, the repertoire was profiled, and TCRdb retains in-frame clones only, with some absent. The sample consists of over 100,000 clones, around 89% of them appearing once. This TCR came from a man between 35 and 55 years old in good health. Material: blood.

The CDR3, as DNA: TGTGCCACCAGTGATGGATTAGCGAGCACCTACGAGCAGTACTTC. Its translation is CATSDGLASTYEQYF. This chain links TRBV24-1 with TRBJ2-7, with a possible D match to TRBD2 (5 bases). Trimming took off 3 bases at V and 2 bases at J, with 13 bases between the two ends. Germline CDR1 KGHDR, CDR2 SFDVKD. The CDR3 is made up of 15 amino acids.